The clone carrying this TCR beta chain was detected ten times or more. Its antigen is not identified. The same CDR3 arises from other DNA sequences in this sample as well. V gave up 4 bases and J gave up 0 bases, with 4 bases separating them. Germline V gives CDR1 SGHTA, CDR2 FQGNSA. The CDR3 length is 13 residues. The time point is: baseline, week 1 (first vaccination visit). Treatment here: pre-vaccination baseline after standard-of-care therapy. In every donor, the tumor was a new WHO grade 3 or 4 IDH1-mutant, ATRX-lost astrocytoma. The method was immunoSEQ multiplex PCR; TCRdb's version includes in-frame clones alone and lacks a portion of them. The table records some 70,000 clones, 79% of them present only once. This sample was included in a study of a mutant IDH1 vaccine in newly diagnosed glioma. As for the study in general: Earlier treatment was radiotherapy, temozolomide, or both, with most getting both. Study-level results: There seemed to be no relation between pseudoprogression and changes in top peripheral T cell clonotypes.

Sequencing was performed on PBMCs, taken from a glioma patient treated with radiotherapy, temozolomide or both. V usage is TRBV7-2 and J usage is TRBJ1-3; D unclear. The TCR was taken from a man aged 50-60 years with glioma. CDR3 sequence (DNA): TGTGCCAGCAGCTACAACTCTGGAAACACCATATATTTT. Its protein is CASSYNSGNTIYF.